This T cell receptor (beta chain) came from a study of blood T cell repertoires in COVID-19 (dated by TCRdb to about 2020). Background on the whole study: Collaborator samples came from the United States, Italy and Spain and covered acute and convalescent phases of COVID-19. The material from the prospective study consisted of cDNA or gDNA derived from T cells, B-cell-depleted T cells, or PBMCs. HLA class I and class II types, where available, came from metadata supplied by the sample provider rather than from assay-based typing. Deeply sampled blood TCRbeta repertoires from subjects exposed to, actively infected with, or recovered from COVID-19 were included in the dataset. The samples were drawn from two sources: the first 160 participants of the ongoing ImmuneRACE study, and fewer than 1,500 subjects contributed by 6 global collaborators. The repertoires were released in a freely available public database intended as a resource for research on the immune response to SARS-CoV-2. Nearly every sample came with metadata listing a de-identified subject ID, COVID-19 status, age in years and sex. The study at large found these results: How much clinical and demographic metadata was included differed by source and by participant, and the metadata was provided uncurated.

The CDR1 and CDR2 encoded by the germline V gene (reference sequence) are SGHNT and YYREEE. V ends up 0 bases short and J 1 base short, with an unmatched junction base count of 4. From its cysteine to its phenylalanine, the CDR3 spans 15 amino acids. Left in the record is the CDR3 DNA by itself, 45 bases read in frame from the first base. In the prospective study, participants were roughly 18 to 95 years old, resided in approximately 25 geographic areas of the United States, and were enrolled through a virtual design. In the prospective study, participants were assigned to cohorts based on the clinical history participants reported in a screening survey and a study questionnaire. Exposed participants had been in contact, within 2 weeks of entering the study, with a person who had a PCR-confirmed or clinician-diagnosed case of COVID-19. In the prospective study, whole blood, serum and a nasopharyngeal or oropharyngeal swab were collected from each participant by mobile phlebotomists. Over a roughly two-month period, participants in the prospective study had the option of providing additional blood draws and questionnaires. Before DNA extraction, blood samples from the prospective study were shipped at room temperature or frozen.

TCRbeta CDR3 regions were amplified from genomic DNA using the immunoSEQ Assay, a bias-controlled multiplex PCR. As for the original processing: The number of nucleated cells in each sample was estimated by amplification of reference gene primers within the assay. Sequence reads were collapsed and filtered to measure the absolute abundance of every unique TCRbeta CDR3 rearrangement. Productive Simpson clonality was computed per sample as the square root of Simpson's diversity index over productive rearrangements. In its TCRdb copy, this immuneACCESS table keeps in-frame sequences only and misses some clones. Where compared with another copy, unresolved V genes explain less than half of these, and the others have no known cause. V, J and clone size are those of that table, while D and trimming were read from the DNA. This sample has 200,000 to 250,000 clones in its table, and around nine tenths of those were observed once. The ten largest make up approximately 3.5% of the sample.

A note on this clone: Its antigen specificity is not known. No much larger clonotype is one base removed from it; base qualities were not supplied.

The sequence was collected from a woman in her twenties or thirties who had been exposed to COVID-19. Recombination connected TRBV5-4 to TRBJ2-7, with TRBD1 identical over 7 junction bases. The specimen was PBMCs or T cells enriched from blood (not recorded which). CDR3 protein: CASSLEAGGSYEQYF. The DNA reads TGTGCCAGCAGCTTGGAGGCAGGGGGTTCCTACGAGCAGTACTTC.